Below are 3 T cell receptor beta chains sequenced from a single sample in a study of low-dose radiotherapy and immunotherapy resistance in tumors. TRAV- and TRBV-specific primers, spanning alpha and beta chains, primed first-strand cDNA. A constant-region primer paired with the V-primer adapter amplified TCRs over about 18 PCR cycles. From the reads, TCRdb called clonotypes with MiXCR, one entry per CDR3 protein. The top ten hold under 7.5% of the sample, which has around 80,000 distinct CDR3 sequences, 15% to 20% seen once. Documented time point: before trial treatment. Sequenced material: PBMCs, taken before treatment. These receptors came from a male donor with prostate cancer.

This clonotype was recorded many times. V gene TRBV14 combines with J gene TRBJ1-2; D is undetermined. Trimming removed 1 base from V and 8 bases from J, with 14 bases in between. The germline gives CDR1 SGHDN, CDR2 FVKESK. This CDR3 spans 14 amino acids. DNA of the CDR3: TGTGCCAGCAGCCAAGTTCGAGACCCGAAAGGCTACACCTTC. It specifies CASSQVRDPKGYTF. Full variable domain (outside the CDR3, taken from reference TRBV14 and TRBJ1-2): EAGVTQFPSHSVIEKGQTVTLRCDPISGHDNLYWYRRVMGKEIKFLLHFVKESKQDESGMPNNRFLAERTGGTYSTLKVQPAELEDSGVYFCASSQVRDPKGYTFGSGTRLTVV.

Many counts were recorded for this clonotype. The chain has TRBV20-1 and TRBJ1-2; 10 bases align to TRBD1. V dropped 1 base and J dropped 3; count of bases not matched to a gene: 5. CDR3 length: 15 residues. Germline CDR1 and CDR2: DFQATT and SNEGSKA (reference sequence). The CDR3 DNA sequence: TGCAGTGCTAGAGTGACAGGGGGCCGGGACTATGGCTACACCTTC. It specifies CSARVTGGRDYGYTF.

V and J are TRBV25-1 and TRBJ2-7, with 7 bases identical to TRBD2. This CDR3 has 13 residues. Germline-derived CDR1 and CDR2 are MGHDK and SYGVNS. Trimming removed 6 bases from V and 3 bases from J; junction bases left unmatched: 5. CDR3 sequence reads: CASRPAGSYEQYF. The CDR3 region has the DNA TGTGCCAGCAGGCCAGCGGGGAGCTACGAGCAGTACTTC.